This TCR beta chain was profiled in a study of T cell responses to AZD1222 COVID-19 vaccine (dated by TCRdb to the early 2020s). Some background on the complete study: AZD1222 recipients given second doses at about 4 weeks or at about 12 weeks were pooled, since spike-specific TCR depth and breadth were not found to differ between the two schedules. A total of more than 230 trial participants underwent TCR sequencing, of whom 207 received two doses of AZD1222 and some 25 received two doses of the MenACWY control vaccine. Enrollment into the trials was organized by age into subgroups of 18-55, 56-69 and 70-plus years, and those subgroups contained about 160, 30 and 59 TCR-sequenced participants, respectively.

Study-wide conclusions, independent of this receptor: After two AZD1222 doses, both the breadth and the depth of spike-specific TCRs were significantly higher than at day 0 and than in MenACWY recipients. The vaccine-associated CD4 TCRs covered the entire spike protein, and the dominant responses fell in regions 160-218 and 743-854. The 56-69-year group was small, and its depth increase did not reach significance, likely because of low power. Only five to seven AZD1222 recipients were SARS-CoV-2 seropositive at baseline, limiting conclusions about previously exposed vaccinees. Reportedly, close to half of the unique spike-specific TCRs recognized epitopes lying outside the regions that are mutated in the B.1.351 and B.1.1.7 variants. No day 14 peak-response samples were available, so repertoires were characterized only after the peak T cell response. Participants were mostly white British and included more females than males, and it was suggested by the authors that clonal diversity may have been underestimated.

The CDR3 regions of human TCRbeta chains were subjected to immunosequencing. The paper's data handling went like this. Repertoire TCRs were checked for matches against a reference library of SARS-CoV-2-specific TCRs that had been generated using the MIRA antigen-specificity platform. Breadth was defined as the fraction of unique TCRs that were SARS-CoV-2-associated. Depth was defined as the fraction of total T cells that were SARS-CoV-2-associated. Each spike-specific TCR was assigned to its reactive spike region and to a CD4 or CD8 class using the MIRA data. Log10-transformed breadth and depth values were compared by one-way ANOVA with Sidak's multiple comparisons tests. Held by TCRdb, this immuneACCESS table contains in-frame sequences only and omits some clones. Under half of the omission traces to an unresolved V gene where checked; the cause of the rest is unknown. The V and J calls and the clone size are those of that table, but D and trimming were determined from the DNA. Recorded for this sample are about 190,000 clones; more than 75% of them occurred a single time. Clones ranked in the top ten supply 0.99% of the sample.

The time point label corresponds to: baseline before first vaccination. Vaccinee samples came from UK trials COV001 and COV002, including a single-blind randomized controlled phase 2/3 trial of AZD1222 (ChAdOx1 nCoV-19) in healthy adults. For TCRbeta chain sequencing, PBMC samples were collected from trial participants at day 0 and at day 28 after the second dose. On this clone: The antigen it binds to is not known. There are no base qualities to consult, and no much larger clone falls within one base.

This specimen consisted of peripheral blood, obtained on day 0 of AZD1222 vaccination. This clonotype was obtained from an adult in good health.

Here the CDR3 is given as CASSPFGQPNQPQHF. Read as DNA, the sequence is TGTGCCAGCAGCCCCTTCGGGCAGCCCAATCAGCCCCAGCATTTT. The chain employs TRBV3-1 (or the pseudogene TRBV3-2) and TRBJ1-5, with no D gene named confidently. The CDR3, cysteine through phenylalanine, is 15 amino acids long. Only the CDR3 part of the read is kept: 45 bases, read in frame from the first base. CDR1 and CDR2 are drawn from the germline V gene (reference sequence): LGHDT, YNNKEL. At the junction V is shortened by 4 bases and J by 3 bases, with 13 bases in between.